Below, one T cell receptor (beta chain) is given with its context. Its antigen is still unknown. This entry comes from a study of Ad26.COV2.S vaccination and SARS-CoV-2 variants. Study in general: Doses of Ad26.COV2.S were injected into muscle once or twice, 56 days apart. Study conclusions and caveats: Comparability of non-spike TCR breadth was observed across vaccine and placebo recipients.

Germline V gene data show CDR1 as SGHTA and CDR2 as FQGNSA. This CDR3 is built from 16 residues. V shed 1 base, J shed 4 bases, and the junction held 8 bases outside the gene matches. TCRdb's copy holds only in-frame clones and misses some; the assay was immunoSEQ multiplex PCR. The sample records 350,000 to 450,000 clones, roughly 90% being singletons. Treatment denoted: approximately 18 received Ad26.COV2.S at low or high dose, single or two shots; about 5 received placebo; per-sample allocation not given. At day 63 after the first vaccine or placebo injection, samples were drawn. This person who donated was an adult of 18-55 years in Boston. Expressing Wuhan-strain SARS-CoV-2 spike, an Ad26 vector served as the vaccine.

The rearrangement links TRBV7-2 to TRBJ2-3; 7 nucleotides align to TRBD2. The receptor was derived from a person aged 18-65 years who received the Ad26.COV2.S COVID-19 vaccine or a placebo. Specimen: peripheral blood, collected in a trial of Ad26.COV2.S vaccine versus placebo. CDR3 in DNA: TGTGCCAGCAGCTTAGATGGAAGCGGGGCGGCAGATACGCAGTATTTT. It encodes CASSLDGSGAADTQYF.